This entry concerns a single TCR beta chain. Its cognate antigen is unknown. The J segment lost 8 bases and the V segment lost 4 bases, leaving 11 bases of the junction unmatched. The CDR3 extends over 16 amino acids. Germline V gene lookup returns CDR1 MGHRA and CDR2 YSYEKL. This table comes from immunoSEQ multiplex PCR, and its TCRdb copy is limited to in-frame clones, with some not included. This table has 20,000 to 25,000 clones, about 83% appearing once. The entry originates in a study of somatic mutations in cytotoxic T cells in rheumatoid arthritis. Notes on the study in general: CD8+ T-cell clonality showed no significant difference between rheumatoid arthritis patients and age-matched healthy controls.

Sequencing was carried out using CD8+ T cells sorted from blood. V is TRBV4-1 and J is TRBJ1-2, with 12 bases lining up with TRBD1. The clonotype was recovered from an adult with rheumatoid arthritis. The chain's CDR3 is CASSPKAGGTGGGYTF. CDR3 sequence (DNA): TGCGCCAGCAGCCCAAAAGCCGGTGGGACAGGGGGCGGCTACACCTTC.